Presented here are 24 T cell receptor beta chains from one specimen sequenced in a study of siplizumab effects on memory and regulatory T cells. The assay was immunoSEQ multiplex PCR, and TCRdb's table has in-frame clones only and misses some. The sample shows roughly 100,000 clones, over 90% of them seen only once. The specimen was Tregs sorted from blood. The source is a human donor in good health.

CDR3 DNA sequence: TGCGCCAGCAGCTCCCAACCCTCGGACTCGGAGTACTTC. Protein: CASSSQPSDSEYF. The chain has TRBV5-1 and TRBJ2-7; a possible D gene is TRBD2 (5 bases). The CDR3 is 13 amino acids. In germline, CDR1 is SGHRS, CDR2 YFSETQ. Trimming cost V 3 bases and J 11 bases, with 18 bases left between them.

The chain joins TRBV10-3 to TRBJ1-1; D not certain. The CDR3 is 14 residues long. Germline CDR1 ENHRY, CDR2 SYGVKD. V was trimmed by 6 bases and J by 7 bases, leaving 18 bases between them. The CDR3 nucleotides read TGTGCCATCAGCGGTGGACCGGGTTGGGGTGAAGCTTTCTTT. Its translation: CAISGGPGWGEAFF.

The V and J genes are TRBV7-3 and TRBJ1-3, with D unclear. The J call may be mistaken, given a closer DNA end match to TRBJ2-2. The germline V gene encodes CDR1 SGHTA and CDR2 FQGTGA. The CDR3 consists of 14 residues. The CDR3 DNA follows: TGTGCCAGCAGCTTAACTTCTGCCGCCGGGGAGCTGTTTTTT. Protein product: CASSLTSAAGELFF.

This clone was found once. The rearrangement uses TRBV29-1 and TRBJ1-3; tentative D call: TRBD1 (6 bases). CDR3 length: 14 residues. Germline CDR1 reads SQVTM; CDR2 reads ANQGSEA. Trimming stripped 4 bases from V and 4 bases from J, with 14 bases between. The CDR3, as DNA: TGCAGCGTTGCACGAGGGACACAAGGAAACACCATATATTTT. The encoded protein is CSVARGTQGNTIYF.

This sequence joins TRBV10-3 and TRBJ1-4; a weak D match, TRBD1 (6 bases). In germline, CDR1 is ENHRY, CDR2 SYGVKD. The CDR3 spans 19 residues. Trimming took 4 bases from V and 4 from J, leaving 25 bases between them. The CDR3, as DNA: TGTGCCATCAGTGGTGGTGAAAAACAGGGTTTACCAGATAATGAAAAACTGTTTTTT. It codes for CAISGGEKQGLPDNEKLFF.

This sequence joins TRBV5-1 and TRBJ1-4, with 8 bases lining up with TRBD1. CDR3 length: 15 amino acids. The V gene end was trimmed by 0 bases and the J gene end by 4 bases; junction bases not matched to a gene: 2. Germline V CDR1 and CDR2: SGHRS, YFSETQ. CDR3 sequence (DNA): TGCGCCAGCAGCTTGGGGGACAGGATTAATGAAAAACTGTTTTTT. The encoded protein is CASSLGDRINEKLFF. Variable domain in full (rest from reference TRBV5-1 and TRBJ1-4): KAGVTQTPRYLIKTRGQQVTLSCSPISGHRSVSWYQQTPGQGLQFLFEYFSETQRNKGNFPGRFSGRQFSNSRSEMNVSTLELGDSALYLCASSLGDRINEKLFFGSGTQLSVL.

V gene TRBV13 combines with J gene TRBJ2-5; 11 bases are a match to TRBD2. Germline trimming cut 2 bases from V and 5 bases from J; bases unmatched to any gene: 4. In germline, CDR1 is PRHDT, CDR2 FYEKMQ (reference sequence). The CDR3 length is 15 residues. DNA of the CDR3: TGTGCCAGCAGCTTACGACTAGCGGGACGGGAGACCCAGTACTTC. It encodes CASSLRLAGRETQYF.

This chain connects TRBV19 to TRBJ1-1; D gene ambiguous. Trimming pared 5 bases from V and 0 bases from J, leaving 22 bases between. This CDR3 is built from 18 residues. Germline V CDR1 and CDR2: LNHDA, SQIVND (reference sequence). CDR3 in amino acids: CASSARQAVATMNTEAFF. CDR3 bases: TGTGCCAGTAGTGCCCGCCAGGCGGTGGCCACGATGAACACTGAAGCTTTCTTT.

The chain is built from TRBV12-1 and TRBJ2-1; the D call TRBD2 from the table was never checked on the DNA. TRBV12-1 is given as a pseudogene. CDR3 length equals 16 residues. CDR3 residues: CASSSPPLLEYNEQFF. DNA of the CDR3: TGTGCCAGCAGCTCCCCACCGTTACTAGAGTACAATGAGCAGTTCTTC.

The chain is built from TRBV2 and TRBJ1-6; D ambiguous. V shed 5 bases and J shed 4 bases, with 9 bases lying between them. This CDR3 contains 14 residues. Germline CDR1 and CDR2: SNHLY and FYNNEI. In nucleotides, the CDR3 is TGTGCCAGCAGTCTCCGCGGATATAATTCACCCCTCCACTTT. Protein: CASSLRGYNSPLHF.

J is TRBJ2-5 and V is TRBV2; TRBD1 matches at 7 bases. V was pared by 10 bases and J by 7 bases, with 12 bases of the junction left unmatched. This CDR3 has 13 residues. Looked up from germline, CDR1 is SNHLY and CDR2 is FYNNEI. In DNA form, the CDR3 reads TGTGCCACAATCCCCAGGGGGTCGGGGACCCAGTACTTC. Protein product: CATIPRGSGTQYF.

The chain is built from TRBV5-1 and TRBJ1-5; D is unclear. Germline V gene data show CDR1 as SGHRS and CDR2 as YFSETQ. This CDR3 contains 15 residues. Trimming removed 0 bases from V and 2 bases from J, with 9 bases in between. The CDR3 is CASSLDGVGNQPQHF. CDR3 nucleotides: TGCGCCAGCAGCTTGGACGGGGTAGGCAATCAGCCCCAGCATTTT.

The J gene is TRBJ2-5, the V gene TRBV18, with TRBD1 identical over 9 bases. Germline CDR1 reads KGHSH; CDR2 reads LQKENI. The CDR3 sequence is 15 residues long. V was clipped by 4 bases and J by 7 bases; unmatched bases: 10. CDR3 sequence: CASSRPGTGQGTQYF. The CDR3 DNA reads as TGTGCCAGCTCACGACCCGGGACAGGGCAGGGGACCCAGTACTTC.

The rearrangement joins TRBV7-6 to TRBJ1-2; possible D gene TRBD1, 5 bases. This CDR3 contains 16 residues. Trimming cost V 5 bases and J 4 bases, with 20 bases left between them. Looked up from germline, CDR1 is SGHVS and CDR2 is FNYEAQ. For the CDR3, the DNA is TGTGCCAGCAGCCCGCGGCCTTCGGACACGGGCTATGGCTACACCTTC. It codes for CASSPRPSDTGYGYTF.

The CDR3 spells CASSQESGGRGYEQYF. The CDR3 nucleotides read TGCGCCAGCAGCCAAGAAAGTGGCGGGAGAGGATACGAGCAGTACTTC. The chain is built from TRBV4-3 and TRBJ2-7, with 7 bases aligning to TRBD2. The CDR3 is 16 amino acids. J gave up 4 bases and V 0 bases, and 9 bases lay outside the gene matches. Germline values: CDR1 LGHNA, CDR2 YSLEER.

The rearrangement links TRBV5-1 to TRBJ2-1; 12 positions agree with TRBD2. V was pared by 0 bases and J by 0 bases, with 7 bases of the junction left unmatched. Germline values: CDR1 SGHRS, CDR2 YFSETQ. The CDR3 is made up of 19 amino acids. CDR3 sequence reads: CASSLEGLAGKSSYNEQFF. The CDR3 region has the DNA TGCGCCAGCAGCTTGGAAGGACTAGCGGGAAAGAGCTCCTACAATGAGCAGTTCTTC.

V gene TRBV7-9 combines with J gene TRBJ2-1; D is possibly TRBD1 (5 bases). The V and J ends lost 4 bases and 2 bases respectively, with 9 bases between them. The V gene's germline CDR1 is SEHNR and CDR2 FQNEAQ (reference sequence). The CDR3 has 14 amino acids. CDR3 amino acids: CASSSDTTYNEQFF. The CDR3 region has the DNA TGTGCCAGCAGCTCGGACACGACCTACAATGAGCAGTTCTTC. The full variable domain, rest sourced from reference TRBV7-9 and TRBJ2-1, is DTGVSQNPRHKITKRGQNVTFRCDPISEHNRLYWYRQTLGQGPEFLTYFQNEAQLEKSRLLSDRFSAERPKGSFSTLEIQRTEQGDSAMYLCASSSDTTYNEQFFGPGTRLTVL.

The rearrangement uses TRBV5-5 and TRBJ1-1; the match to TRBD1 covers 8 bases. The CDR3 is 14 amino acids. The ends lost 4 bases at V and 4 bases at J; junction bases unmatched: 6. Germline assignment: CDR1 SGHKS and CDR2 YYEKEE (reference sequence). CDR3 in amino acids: CASSRITGGTEAFF. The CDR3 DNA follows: TGTGCCAGCAGCCGTATAACAGGGGGCACTGAAGCTTTCTTT. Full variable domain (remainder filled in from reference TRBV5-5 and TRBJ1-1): DAGVTQSPTHLIKTRGQQVTLRCSPISGHKSVSWYQQVLGQGPQFIFQYYEKEERGRGNFPDRFSARQFPNYSSELNVNALLLGDSALYLCASSRITGGTEAFFGQGTRLTVV.

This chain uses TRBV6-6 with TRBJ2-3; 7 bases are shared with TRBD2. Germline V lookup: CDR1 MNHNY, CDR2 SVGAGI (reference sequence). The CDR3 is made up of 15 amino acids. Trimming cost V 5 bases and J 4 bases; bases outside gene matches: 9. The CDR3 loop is CASSPRGGAPDTQYF. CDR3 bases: TGTGCCAGCAGTCCACGGGGAGGGGCCCCAGATACGCAGTATTTT.

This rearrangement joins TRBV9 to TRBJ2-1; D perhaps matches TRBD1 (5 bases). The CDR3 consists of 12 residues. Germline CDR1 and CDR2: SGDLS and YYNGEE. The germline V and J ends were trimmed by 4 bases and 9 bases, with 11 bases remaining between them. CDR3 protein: CASSMQGSEQFF. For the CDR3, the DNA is TGTGCCAGCAGCATGCAGGGAAGTGAGCAGTTCTTC. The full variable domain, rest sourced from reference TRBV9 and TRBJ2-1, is DSGVTQTPKHLITATGQRVTLRCSPRSGDLSVYWYQQSLDQGLQFLIQYYNGEERAKGNILERFSAQQFPDLHSELNLSSLELGDSALYFCASSMQGSEQFFGPGTRLTVL.

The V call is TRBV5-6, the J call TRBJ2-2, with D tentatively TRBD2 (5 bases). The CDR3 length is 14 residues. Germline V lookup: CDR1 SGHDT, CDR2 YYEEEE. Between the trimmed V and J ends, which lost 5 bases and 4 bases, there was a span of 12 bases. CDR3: CASRPVRATGELFF. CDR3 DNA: TGTGCCAGCAGACCAGTGAGGGCCACCGGGGAGCTGTTTTTT. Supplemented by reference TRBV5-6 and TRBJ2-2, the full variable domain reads DAGVTQSPTHLIKTRGQQVTLRCSPKSGHDTVSWYQQALGQGPQFIFQYYEEEERQRGNFPDRFSGHQFPNYSSELNVNALLLGDSALYLCASRPVRATGELFFGEGSRLTVL.

The CDR3 nucleotides are TGTGCCAGCAGTTACTCCTTCGGGACAGGGGCCGGCTACACCTTC. Its protein is CASSYSFGTGAGYTF. The chain is built from TRBV6-6 and TRBJ1-2; 10 positions agree with TRBD1. Trimming cost V 0 bases and J 8 bases; bases outside gene matches: 6. CDR1 is MNHNY, CDR2 SVGAGI, per germline (reference sequence). The CDR3 consists of 15 residues.

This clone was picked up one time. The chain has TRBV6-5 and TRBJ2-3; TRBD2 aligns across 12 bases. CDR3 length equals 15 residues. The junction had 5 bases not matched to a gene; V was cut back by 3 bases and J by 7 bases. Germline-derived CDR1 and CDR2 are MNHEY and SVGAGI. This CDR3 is CASSYAGTSGYTQYF. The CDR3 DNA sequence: TGTGCCAGCAGTTATGCCGGGACTAGCGGGTATACGCAGTATTTT.

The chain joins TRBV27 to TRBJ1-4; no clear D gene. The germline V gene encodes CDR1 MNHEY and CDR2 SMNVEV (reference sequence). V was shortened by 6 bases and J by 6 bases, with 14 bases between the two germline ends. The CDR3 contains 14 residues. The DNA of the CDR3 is TGTGCCAGCAGACCCTATGGAGGCCATGAAAAACTGTTTTTT. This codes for CASRPYGGHEKLFF.